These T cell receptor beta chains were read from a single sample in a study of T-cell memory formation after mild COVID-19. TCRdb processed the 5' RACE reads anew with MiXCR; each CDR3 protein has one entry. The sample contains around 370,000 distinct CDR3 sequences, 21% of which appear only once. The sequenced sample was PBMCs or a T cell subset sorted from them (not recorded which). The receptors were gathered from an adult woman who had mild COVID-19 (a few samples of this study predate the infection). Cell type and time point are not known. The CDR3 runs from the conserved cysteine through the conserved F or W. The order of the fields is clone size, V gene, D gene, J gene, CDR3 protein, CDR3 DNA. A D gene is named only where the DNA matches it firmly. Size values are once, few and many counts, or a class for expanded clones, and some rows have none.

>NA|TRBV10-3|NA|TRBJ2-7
CAISGPQRGSYEQYF
TGTGCCATCAGTGGACCACAAAGGGGTTCCTACGAGCAGTACTTC
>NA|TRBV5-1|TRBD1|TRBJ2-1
CASSFSGGDSSNEQFF
TGCGCCAGCAGCTTCTCAGGGGGCGATTCAAGCAATGAGCAGTTCTTC
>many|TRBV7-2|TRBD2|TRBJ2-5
CASSGRLAGGIGETQYF
TGTGCCAGCAGCGGCCGACTAGCGGGAGGGATTGGAGAGACCCAGTACTTC
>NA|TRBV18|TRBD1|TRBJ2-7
CASSPTGTVGSYEQYF
TGTGCCAGCTCACCCACAGGGACAGTCGGCTCCTACGAGCAGTACTTC
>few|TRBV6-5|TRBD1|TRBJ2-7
CASSYYRGLSYEQYF
TGTGCCAGCAGTTACTACAGGGGGCTCTCCTACGAGCAGTACTTC
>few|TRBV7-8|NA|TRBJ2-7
CASSPDSPYEQYF
TGTGCCAGCAGCCCCGACAGCCCCTACGAGCAGTACTTC
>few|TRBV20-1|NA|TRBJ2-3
CSATRGPDTQYF
TGCAGTGCTACGAGGGGCCCAGATACGCAGTATTTT
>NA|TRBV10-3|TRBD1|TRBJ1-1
CAIHRGTEAFF
TGTGCCATCCACAGGGGCACTGAAGCTTTCTTT
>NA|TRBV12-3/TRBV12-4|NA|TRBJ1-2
CASSTGTPLYGYTF
TGTGCCAGCAGTACCGGGACGCCTCTCTATGGCTACACCTTC
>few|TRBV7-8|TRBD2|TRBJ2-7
CASSLEVVWEGTTYEQYF
TGTGCCAGCAGCTTAGAGGTCGTATGGGAGGGGACGACCTACGAGCAGTACTTC
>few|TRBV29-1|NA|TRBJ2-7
CSFRNPNSYEQYF
TGCAGCTTCCGTAACCCTAACTCCTACGAGCAGTACTTC
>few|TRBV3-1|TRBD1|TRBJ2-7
CASSQGRGQGREQYF
TGTGCCAGCAGCCAAGGAAGGGGGCAGGGCCGAGAGCAGTACTTC
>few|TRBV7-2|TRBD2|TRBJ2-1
CAEQWAGGNNEQFF
TGTGCAGAGCAGTGGGCGGGGGGGAACAATGAGCAGTTCTTC
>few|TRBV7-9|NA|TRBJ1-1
CASSLIRGDTEAFF
TGTGCCAGCAGCCTCATTCGGGGGGACACTGAAGCTTTCTTT
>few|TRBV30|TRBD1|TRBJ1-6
CAWDRGNSPLHF
TGTGCCTGGGACAGGGGAAATTCACCCCTCCACTTT
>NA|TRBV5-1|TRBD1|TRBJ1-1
CASSLAEGAVEAFF
TGCGCCAGCAGCTTGGCAGAGGGGGCTGTTGAAGCTTTCTTT
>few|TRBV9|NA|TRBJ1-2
CASSVEGGYGYTF
TGTGCCAGCAGCGTAGAAGGGGGATACGGCTACACCTTC
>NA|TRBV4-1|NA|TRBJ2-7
CASSQMGAGQKQYF
TGCGCCAGCAGCCAAATGGGCGCAGGGCAAAAGCAGTACTTC
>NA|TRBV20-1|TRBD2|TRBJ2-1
CSARVVAGAFDEQFF
TGCAGTGCTAGAGTAGTAGCGGGAGCCTTCGATGAGCAGTTCTTC
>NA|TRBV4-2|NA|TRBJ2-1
CASSQDFGKYNEQFF
TGTGCCAGCAGCCAAGATTTCGGGAAATACAATGAGCAGTTCTTC
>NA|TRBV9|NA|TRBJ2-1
CASSTQTGNEQFF
TGTGCCAGCAGCACCCAAACAGGGAATGAGCAGTTCTTC
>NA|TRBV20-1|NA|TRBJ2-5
CSAIRTDFQETQYF
TGCAGTGCTATACGGACCGACTTCCAAGAGACCCAGTACTTC
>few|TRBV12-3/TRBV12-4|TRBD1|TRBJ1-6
CASTRAGKGQLNSPLHF
TGTGCCAGCACCCGAGCGGGAAAGGGACAGCTCAATTCACCCCTCCACTTT
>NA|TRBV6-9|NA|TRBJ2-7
CPKQRRGLENYEQYF
TGTCCGAAGCAGCGGAGGGGATTGGAGAACTACGAGCAGTACTTC
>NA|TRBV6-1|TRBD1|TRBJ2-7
CASLPGQGPYEQYF
TGTGCCAGTCTCCCGGGACAGGGCCCCTACGAGCAGTACTTC
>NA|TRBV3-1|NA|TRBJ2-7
CASSQGGLRGREQYF
TGTGCCAGCAGCCAAGGGGGGCTTCGGGGGCGTGAGCAGTACTTC
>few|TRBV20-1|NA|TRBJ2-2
CSARGSIGSSGELFF
TGCAGTGCTAGGGGGAGTATAGGCAGTTCCGGGGAGCTGTTTTTT
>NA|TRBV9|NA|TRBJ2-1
CASSALDNEQFF
TGTGCCAGCAGCGCTTTAGATAATGAGCAGTTCTTC
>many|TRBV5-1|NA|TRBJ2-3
CASSPPPPDTQYF
TGCGCCAGCAGCCCCCCGCCTCCAGATACGCAGTATTTT
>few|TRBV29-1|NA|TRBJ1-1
CSVQGPTEAFF
TGCAGCGTTCAGGGACCCACTGAAGCTTTCTTT
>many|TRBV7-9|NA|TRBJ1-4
CASSSIRGDATNEKLFF
TGTGCCAGCAGCTCAATCAGGGGCGATGCAACTAATGAAAAACTGTTTTTT
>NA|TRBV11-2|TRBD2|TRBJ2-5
CASSLGAGLSWETQYF
TGTGCCAGCAGTCTAGGAGCGGGACTATCTTGGGAGACCCAGTACTTC
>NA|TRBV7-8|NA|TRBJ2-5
CASSIRWTNWGETQYF
TGTGCCAGCAGCATCCGCTGGACAAACTGGGGAGAGACCCAGTACTTC
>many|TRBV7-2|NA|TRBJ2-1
CASSIHNEQFF
TGTGCCAGCAGCATACACAATGAGCAGTTCTTC
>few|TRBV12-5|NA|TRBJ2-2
CASGLVWGSAGRTGELFF
TGTGCTAGTGGTTTGGTATGGGGGTCGGCAGGGCGTACCGGGGAGCTGTTTTTT
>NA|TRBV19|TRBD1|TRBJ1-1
CASSIAGTGATEAFF
TGTGCCAGTAGTATAGCCGGGACAGGGGCCACTGAAGCTTTCTTT
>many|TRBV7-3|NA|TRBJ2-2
CASSPDGYTGELFF
TGTGCCAGCAGCCCGGACGGATACACCGGGGAGCTGTTTTTT
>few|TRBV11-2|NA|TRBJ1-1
CASSPGLTANTEAFF
TGTGCCAGCAGTCCTGGCCTGACTGCAAACACTGAAGCTTTCTTT
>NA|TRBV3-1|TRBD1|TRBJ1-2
CASSQAGLQGTYGYTF
TGTGCCAGCAGCCAAGCGGGTTTACAGGGGACTTATGGCTACACCTTC
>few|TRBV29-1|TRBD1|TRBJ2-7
CSVEGDRVYEQYF
TGCAGCGTAGAAGGGGACAGGGTCTACGAGCAGTACTTC
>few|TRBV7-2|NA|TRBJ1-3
CASSSYGSSGNTIYF
TGTGCCAGCAGCTCCTACGGAAGCTCTGGAAACACCATATATTTT